The 8 T cell receptor beta chains reported below all come from one sample, sequenced in a study of CD8 T cells in ankylosing spondylitis. TCRdb fed the 5' RACE reads into MiXCR, producing one record per CDR3 protein. The table records 300,000 to 350,000 distinct CDR3 sequences, under 25% of them present only once. The sample consisted of blood, either unsorted or a sorted T cell fraction (not recorded which). Receptor source: a female donor with ankylosing spondylitis or in good health (not recorded which).

This clonotype was seen only a few times. This sequence joins TRBV20-1 and TRBJ2-7; 8 bases map to TRBD2. This CDR3 is built from 15 residues. The germline V gene has CDR1 DFQATT and CDR2 SNEGSKA (reference sequence). V was pared by 5 bases and J by 2 bases, with 11 bases of the junction left unmatched. The CDR3 reads CSAGGTSRAPYEQYF. As DNA, the CDR3 is TGCAGTGCTGGTGGGACTAGTAGGGCCCCCTACGAGCAGTACTTC.

This clonotype showed up just a few times. The rearrangement uses TRBV20-1 and TRBJ1-1; D gene ambiguous. V was trimmed by 6 bases and J by 2 bases, leaving 13 bases between them. Germline V gene lookup returns CDR1 DFQATT and CDR2 SNEGSKA (reference sequence). CDR3 size: 13 residues. Here the CDR3 reads CSASVGRNTEAFF. The CDR3 bases are TGCAGTGCATCAGTAGGCAGAAACACTGAAGCTTTCTTT.

V is TRBV10-3 and J is TRBJ2-3, with 10 nucleotides matching TRBD2. CDR1 is ENHRY, CDR2 SYGVKD, per germline. The CDR3 length is 15 residues. V lost 6 bases and J lost 1; bases outside the gene matches: 4. The CDR3 protein is CAIRTGTSGTDTQYF. DNA of the CDR3: TGTGCCATCAGAACCGGGACTAGCGGCACAGATACGCAGTATTTT.

In this sample, this clonotype turned up once. The chain is built from TRBV20-1 and TRBJ2-3; no firm D call. The CDR3 contains 14 residues. Trimming removed 3 bases at V and 1 base at J, with 11 bases between. Germline CDR1 DFQATT, CDR2 SNEGSKA (reference sequence). The CDR3 spells CSASSGIGTDTQYF. Written as DNA, the CDR3 is TGCAGTGCTAGTTCTGGGATCGGCACAGATACGCAGTATTTT.

V gene TRBV5-1 combines with J gene TRBJ2-1, with 7 bases aligning to TRBD1. The junction had 5 bases not matched to a gene; V was cut back by 4 bases and J by 7 bases. CDR3 size: 13 residues. Per germline, CDR1 SGHRS and CDR2 YFSETQ. DNA of the CDR3: TGCGCCAGCAGCCCGACAGGGAAGAATGAGCAGTTCTTC. Translated: CASSPTGKNEQFF. Based on the CDR3 plus reference TRBV5-1 and TRBJ2-1, the full variable domain is KAGVTQTPRYLIKTRGQQVTLSCSPISGHRSVSWYQQTPGQGLQFLFEYFSETQRNKGNFPGRFSGRQFSNSRSEMNVSTLELGDSALYLCASSPTGKNEQFFGPGTRLTVL.

V usage is TRBV7-2 and J usage is TRBJ2-3; 12 nucleotides line up with TRBD2. The length of the CDR3 is 14 residues. The V segment lost 6 bases and the J segment 4 bases; nucleotides outside the gene matches: 2. Per the germline V gene, CDR1 is SGHTA and CDR2 is FQGNSA. CDR3 residues: CASRLAGGADTQYF. The DNA of the CDR3 is TGTGCCAGCAGGCTAGCGGGAGGGGCAGATACGCAGTATTTT. The variable domain in full, with the rest retrieved from reference TRBV7-2 and TRBJ2-3, is GAGVSQSPSNKVTEKGKDVELRCDPISGHTALYWYRQSLGQGLEFLIYFQGNSAPDKSGLPSDRFSAERTGGSVSTLTIQRTQQEDSAVYLCASRLAGGADTQYFGPGTRLTVL.

This clonotype turned up a few times. The gene calls are TRBV10-3 and TRBJ2-3; D is unclear. Germline V gives CDR1 ENHRY, CDR2 SYGVKD. The V end was cut by 6 bases, the J end by 1 base, with 14 bases between. This CDR3 spans 15 amino acids. CDR3 sequence reads: CAIRNVTVGTDTQYF. CDR3 DNA: TGTGCCATCAGAAATGTTACGGTGGGCACAGATACGCAGTATTTT.

This clonotype was counted between two and nine times. The J gene is TRBJ1-2, the V gene TRBV30; D is perhaps TRBD1 (6 bases). Trimming left V 4 bases short and J 6 bases short, with 12 bases between. The CDR3 sequence is 12 residues long. The germline V gene encodes CDR1 GTSNPN and CDR2 SVGIG (reference sequence). CDR3 nucleotides: TGTGCCTGGAACAGGGTAAATGATGGCTACACCTTC. This translates into CAWNRVNDGYTF.